This passage covers 17 T cell receptor beta chains from one sample sequenced in a study of cytomegalovirus exposure and HLA in healthy donors. Vbeta (60) and Jbeta (13) primers were used in the PCR. Assay used: immunoSEQ multiplex PCR; TCRdb lists only in-frame clones, some missing. The table shows more than 85,000 clones, with roughly 63% occurring only once. The sample comprised PBMCs. These receptors were taken from a woman between 65 and 79 years old in good health and CMV-seropositive.

J is TRBJ2-3 and V is TRBV7-2; no reliable D call. Trimming pared 5 bases from V and 4 bases from J, leaving 13 bases between. Germline CDR1 and CDR2: SGHTA and FQGNSA. The CDR3 has 14 residues. In DNA, the CDR3 is TGTGCCAGCAGCCACAGTGTGGGCGCAGATACGCAGTATTTT. Translation: CASSHSVGADTQYF. The complete variable domain, with remaining parts taken from reference TRBV7-2 and TRBJ2-3, reads GAGVSQSPSNKVTEKGKDVELRCDPISGHTALYWYRQSLGQGLEFLIYFQGNSAPDKSGLPSDRFSAERTGGSVSTLTIQRTQQEDSAVYLCASSHSVGADTQYFGPGTRLTVL.

This clone has more than one count but fewer than ten. V usage is TRBV7-6 and J usage is TRBJ1-6, with 8 nucleotides matching TRBD1. The germline V gene has CDR1 SGHVS and CDR2 FNYEAQ. The J segment lost 10 bases and the V segment lost 1 base, leaving 6 bases of the junction unmatched. This CDR3 has 15 residues. CDR3 DNA sequence: TGTGCCAGCAGCTTAGGGCAGGGGGCAGAATCACCCCTCCACTTT. Protein: CASSLGQGAESPLHF.

The rearrangement uses TRBV5-1 and TRBJ1-2; D uncertain. Germline V lookup: CDR1 SGHRS, CDR2 YFSETQ. The V end was cut by 0 bases, the J end by 3 bases, with 12 bases between. CDR3 length: 15 amino acids. As DNA, the CDR3 is TGCGCCAGCAGCTTGGATCCGGGAGCGGACTATGGCTACACCTTC. This codes for CASSLDPGADYGYTF. Looking up the rest from reference TRBV5-1 and TRBJ1-2 gives the full variable domain: KAGVTQTPRYLIKTRGQQVTLSCSPISGHRSVSWYQQTPGQGLQFLFEYFSETQRNKGNFPGRFSGRQFSNSRSEMNVSTLELGDSALYLCASSLDPGADYGYTFGSGTRLTVV.

As for this clone: Different DNA sequences within this sample yield the same CDR3. The chain links TRBV10-3 to TRBJ2-7; TRBD1 agrees at 9 bases. The CDR3 length is 13 residues. Per the germline V gene, CDR1 is ENHRY and CDR2 is SYGVKD. Unmatched junction bases numbered 4, after V lost 7 bases and J lost 3 bases. CDR3 nucleotide sequence: TGTGCCATCAACCCGGGACAGGGCTACGAGCAGTACTTC. This translates into CAINPGQGYEQYF.

This clone was counted a few times. The chain employs TRBV30 and TRBJ2-7; a weak D match, TRBD1 (6 bases). Trimming removed 4 bases from V and 6 bases from J, with 13 bases in between. CDR3 length: 12 amino acids. Germline assignment: CDR1 GTSNPN and CDR2 SVGIG (reference sequence). This CDR3 reads CAWTLDRSEQYF. The CDR3 DNA reads TGTGCCTGGACTTTGGACAGATCCGAGCAGTACTTC.

V and J are TRBV5-1 and TRBJ1-1, with TRBD1 matching over 7 bases. The CDR3 has 15 amino acids. Trimming removed 4 bases from V and 1 base from J; junction bases left unmatched: 7. Germline-derived CDR1 and CDR2 are SGHRS and YFSETQ. The CDR3 here is CASSGSGTENTEAFF. CDR3 DNA sequence: TGCGCCAGCAGCGGCTCCGGGACAGAGAACACTGAAGCTTTCTTT.

This chain uses TRBV10-1 with TRBJ2-1; a weak D match, TRBD2 (5 bases). The CDR3 is 12 amino acids. V lost 4 bases and J lost 8, with 9 bases in between. CDR1 and CDR2 from the germline V gene are WNHNN and SYGVQD (reference sequence). CDR3 coding DNA: TGCGCCAGCAGTGTGGGGAGCGATGAGCAGTTCTTC. Translation: CASSVGSDEQFF.

J is TRBJ2-3 and V is TRBV6-1; 16 nucleotides match TRBD2. Trimming removed 3 bases from V and 14 bases from J; junction bases left unmatched: 11. This CDR3 region has 16 residues. Germline V gives CDR1 MNHNS, CDR2 SASEGT. The DNA of the CDR3 is TGTGCCAGCAGTGACGGGACTAGCGGGGGGGGGAGGTTTGGGTATTTT. It is translated as CASSDGTSGGGRFGYF.

J is TRBJ2-7 and V is TRBV27, with D perhaps TRBD1 (8 bases). This CDR3 contains 15 residues. Germline V gene sequence: CDR1 MNHEY, CDR2 SMNVEV (reference sequence). Trimming stripped 3 bases from V and 4 bases from J, with 16 bases between. The CDR3 sequence is CASSFLDREGYEQYF. The CDR3 DNA reads TGTGCCAGCAGTTTCCTGGACAGGGAGGGGTACGAGCAGTACTTC.

The sample holds a few counts of this clone. V and J are TRBV9 and TRBJ1-5; D remains unclear. The CDR3 covers 15 residues. Germline CDR1 reads SGDLS; CDR2 reads YYNGEE. Trimming took off 8 bases at V and 0 bases at J, with 15 bases between the two ends. The CDR3 DNA is TGTGCCAGTGCCCCCGGGATTTATAGCAATCAGCCCCAGCATTTT. Translation: CASAPGIYSNQPQHF.

This clone was seen a handful of times. The genes are TRBV5-1 and TRBJ2-7, with unresolved D. Trimming cost V 0 bases and J 2 bases, with 6 bases left between them. Looked up from germline, CDR1 is SGHRS and CDR2 is YFSETQ. The CDR3 runs 13 residues. CDR3 sequence: CASSLEQTYEQYF. The CDR3 DNA follows: TGCGCCAGCAGCTTGGAACAAACCTACGAGCAGTACTTC.

The gene calls are TRBV27 and TRBJ2-7; D possibly corresponds to TRBD2 (5 bases). The CDR3 is 14 residues long. Between the trimmed V and J ends, which lost 4 bases and 0 bases, there was a span of 10 bases. Germline loops: CDR1 MNHEY, CDR2 SMNVEV (reference sequence). CDR3 coding DNA: TGTGCCAGCAGTTCACTAGTCAGCTCCTACGAGCAGTACTTC. It yields the protein CASSSLVSSYEQYF.

This clone was observed a handful of times. The V gene is TRBV5-1, the J gene TRBJ1-1; D remains ambiguous. The germline V gene has CDR1 SGHRS and CDR2 YFSETQ. The CDR3 sequence is 13 residues long. Deletions cut 4 bases from V and 5 bases from J, with 12 bases between. The CDR3 is CASSVKQETEAFF. The CDR3 DNA is TGCGCCAGCAGCGTCAAGCAGGAAACTGAAGCTTTCTTT.

The rearrangement links TRBV4-1 to TRBJ2-4, with 9 positions matching TRBD2. Germline lookup yields CDR1 MGHRA and CDR2 YSYEKL. With 0 bases clipped from V and 3 bases from J, the junction kept 9 bases outside the gene matches. This CDR3 region has 18 residues. The CDR3 spells CASSQDGTGRGGKNIQYF. CDR3 coding DNA: TGCGCCAGCAGCCAAGATGGTACCGGGCGGGGGGGCAAAAACATTCAGTACTTC.

V is TRBV27 and J is TRBJ2-3; no reliable D call. Trimming left V 3 bases short and J 2 bases short, with 9 bases between. Per the germline V gene, CDR1 is MNHEY and CDR2 is SMNVEV (reference sequence). The CDR3 has 14 residues. The CDR3 is CASSFSRNTDTQYF. The DNA for the CDR3 is TGTGCCAGCAGTTTTAGTCGAAACACAGATACGCAGTATTTT.

The CDR3 DNA is TGTGCCAGCAGCCGACAAAGTGGCGCGGGCGGGGAGCTGTTTTTT. This sequence encodes CASSRQSGAGGELFF. This chain uses TRBV11-3 with TRBJ2-2; a possible D gene is TRBD2 (5 bases). V lost 5 bases and J lost 7, with 17 bases in between. The CDR3 has 15 amino acids. Germline V gene data show CDR1 as SGHNT and CDR2 as YENEEA.

The rearrangement links TRBV5-1 to TRBJ2-7, with D perhaps matching TRBD2 (5 bases). Trimming removed 0 bases from V and 0 bases from J, with 7 bases in between. The CDR3 has 14 residues. Per germline, CDR1 SGHRS and CDR2 YFSETQ. As DNA, the CDR3 is TGCGCCAGCAGCTTGGACAGCGGCTCCTACGAGCAGTACTTC. It specifies CASSLDSGSYEQYF. The full variable domain, rest sourced from reference TRBV5-1 and TRBJ2-7, is KAGVTQTPRYLIKTRGQQVTLSCSPISGHRSVSWYQQTPGQGLQFLFEYFSETQRNKGNFPGRFSGRQFSNSRSEMNVSTLELGDSALYLCASSLDSGSYEQYFGPGTRLTVT.